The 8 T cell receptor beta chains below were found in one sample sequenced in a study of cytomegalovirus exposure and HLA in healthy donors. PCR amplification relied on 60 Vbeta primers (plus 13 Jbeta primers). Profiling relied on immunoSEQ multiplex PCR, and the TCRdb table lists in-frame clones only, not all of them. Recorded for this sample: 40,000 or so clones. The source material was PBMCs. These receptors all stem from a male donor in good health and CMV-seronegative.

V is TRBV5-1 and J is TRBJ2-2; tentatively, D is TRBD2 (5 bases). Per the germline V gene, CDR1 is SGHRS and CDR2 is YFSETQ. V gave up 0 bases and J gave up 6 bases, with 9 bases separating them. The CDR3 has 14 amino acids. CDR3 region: CASSLEDGAGELFF. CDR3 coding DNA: TGCGCCAGCAGCTTGGAGGACGGGGCCGGGGAGCTGTTTTTT. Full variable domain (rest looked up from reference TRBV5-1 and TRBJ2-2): KAGVTQTPRYLIKTRGQQVTLSCSPISGHRSVSWYQQTPGQGLQFLFEYFSETQRNKGNFPGRFSGRQFSNSRSEMNVSTLELGDSALYLCASSLEDGAGELFFGEGSRLTVL.

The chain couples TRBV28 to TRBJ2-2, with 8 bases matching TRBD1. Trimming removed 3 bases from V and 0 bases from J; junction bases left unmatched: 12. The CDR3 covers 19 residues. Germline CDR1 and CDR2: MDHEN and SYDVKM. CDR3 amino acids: CASSFGQGRWPPNTGELFF. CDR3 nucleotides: TGTGCCAGCAGTTTCGGACAGGGTAGATGGCCCCCGAACACCGGGGAGCTGTTTTTT.

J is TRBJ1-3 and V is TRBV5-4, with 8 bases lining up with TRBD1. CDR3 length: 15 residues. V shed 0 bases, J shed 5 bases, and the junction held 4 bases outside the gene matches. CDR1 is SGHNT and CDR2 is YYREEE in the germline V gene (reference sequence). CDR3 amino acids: CASSLGTGSRNTIYF. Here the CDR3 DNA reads TGTGCCAGCAGCTTGGGGACAGGGTCGCGAAACACCATATATTTT.

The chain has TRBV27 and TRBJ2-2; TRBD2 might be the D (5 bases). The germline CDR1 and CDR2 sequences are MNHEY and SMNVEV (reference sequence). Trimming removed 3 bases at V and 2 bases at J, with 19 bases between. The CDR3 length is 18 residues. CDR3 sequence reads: CASSFMYERAPNTGELFF. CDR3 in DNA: TGTGCCAGCAGTTTCATGTATGAGAGGGCCCCAAACACCGGGGAGCTGTTTTTT.

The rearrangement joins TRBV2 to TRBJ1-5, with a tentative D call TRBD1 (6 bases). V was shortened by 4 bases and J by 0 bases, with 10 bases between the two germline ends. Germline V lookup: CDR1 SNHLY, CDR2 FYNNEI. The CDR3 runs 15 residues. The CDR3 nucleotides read TGTGCCAGCAGTGCCCTCAGGGGTAGCAATCAGCCCCAGCATTTT. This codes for CASSALRGSNQPQHF.

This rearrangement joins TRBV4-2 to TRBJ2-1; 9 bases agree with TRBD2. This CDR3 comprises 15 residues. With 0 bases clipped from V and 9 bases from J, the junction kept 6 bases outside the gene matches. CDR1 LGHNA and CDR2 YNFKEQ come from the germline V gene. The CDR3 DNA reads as TGTGCCAGCAGCCAAGATGCTAGCGGGACCAGTGAGCAGTTCTTC. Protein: CASSQDASGTSEQFF.

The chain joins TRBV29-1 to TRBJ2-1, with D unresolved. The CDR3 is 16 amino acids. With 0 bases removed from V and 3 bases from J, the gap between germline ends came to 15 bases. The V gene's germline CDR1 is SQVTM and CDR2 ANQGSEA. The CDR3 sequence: CSVEDTAATFYNEQFF. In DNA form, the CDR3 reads TGCAGCGTTGAAGATACCGCTGCTACCTTCTACAATGAGCAGTTCTTC.

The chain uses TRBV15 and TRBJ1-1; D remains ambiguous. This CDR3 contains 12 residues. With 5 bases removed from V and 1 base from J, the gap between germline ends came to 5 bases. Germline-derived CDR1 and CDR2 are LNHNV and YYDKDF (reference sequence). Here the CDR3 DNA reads TGTGCCACCAGCGACTGGAACACTGAAGCTTTCTTT. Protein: CATSDWNTEAFF.